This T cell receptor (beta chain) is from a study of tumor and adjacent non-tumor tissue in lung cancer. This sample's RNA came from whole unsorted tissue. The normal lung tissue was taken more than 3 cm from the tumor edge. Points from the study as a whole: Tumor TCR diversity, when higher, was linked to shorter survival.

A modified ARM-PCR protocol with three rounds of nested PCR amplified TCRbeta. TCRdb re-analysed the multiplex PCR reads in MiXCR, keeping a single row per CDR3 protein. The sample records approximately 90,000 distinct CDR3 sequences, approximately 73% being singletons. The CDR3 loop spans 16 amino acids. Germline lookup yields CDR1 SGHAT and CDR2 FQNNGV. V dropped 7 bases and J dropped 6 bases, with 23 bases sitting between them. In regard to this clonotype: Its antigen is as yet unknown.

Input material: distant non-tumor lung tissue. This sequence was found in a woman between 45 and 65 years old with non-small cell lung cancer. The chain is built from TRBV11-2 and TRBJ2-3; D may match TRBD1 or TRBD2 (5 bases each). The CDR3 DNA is TGTGCCAGCACCTTGTGGGGCCAGCTAGCCACTGATACGCAGTATTTT. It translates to CASTLWGQLATDTQYF.